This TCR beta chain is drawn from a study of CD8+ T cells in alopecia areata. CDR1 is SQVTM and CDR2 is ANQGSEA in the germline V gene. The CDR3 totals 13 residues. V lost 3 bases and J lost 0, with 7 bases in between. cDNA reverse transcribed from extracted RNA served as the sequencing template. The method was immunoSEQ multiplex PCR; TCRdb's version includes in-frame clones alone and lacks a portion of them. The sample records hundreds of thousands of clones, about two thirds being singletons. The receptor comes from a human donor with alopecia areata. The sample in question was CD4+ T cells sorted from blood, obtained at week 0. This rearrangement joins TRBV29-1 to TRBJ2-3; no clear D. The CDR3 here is CSVETVSTDTQYF. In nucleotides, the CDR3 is TGCAGCGTTGAGACGGTTAGCACAGATACGCAGTATTTT.